This T cell receptor (beta chain) was found in a study of tumor-infiltrating lymphocytes in primary liver carcinoma (dated by TCRdb to the late 2010s). Study-wide context: Hepatocellular carcinoma (four) or combined HCC and intrahepatic cholangiocarcinoma (one) was present in the five patients, who were three men and two women aged 30 to 69 years. The five patients had tumors of stage T1-T3 N0M0, with maximum diameters ranging from 4.2 to 10 cm. Each sample produced about 3.5 to 7.5 million productive TCRbeta reads, and read depth showed no significant difference between tissue types. Across five regions of each liver tumor, along with adjacent normal tissue and blood, the study brought together TCRbeta repertoire sequencing, expression microarrays and whole-exome sequencing. A total of 35 specimens from 5 patients underwent TCRbeta repertoire sequencing, comprising around 25 tumor regions, 5 adjacent noncancerous liver tissues and 5 peripheral blood samples. To link TCRbeta repertoire diversity with the local molecular phenotype, the roughly 23 tumor region samples were profiled using Agilent mRNA microarrays. Reproducibility between technical replicate repertoires was high, with correlation coefficients above 0.95 and mean shared-clone rates approximately 0.91. The investigation overall reported the following: Consistent with antigen-driven expansion, pairs of tumor regions showed higher repertoire overlap (mean about 35%) than either tumor-adjacent pairs (about 17%) or tumor-blood pairs (approximately 15%). Comparison of CD4+ and CD8+ T cell repertoires was precluded by the use of bulk unsorted samples. With just four to six patients in the study, the authors point out that the findings should be validated in a larger study. The top 250 clones accounted for a significantly greater share of the repertoire in tumors than in blood (p = 0.039). Just about 7-25% of top clones turned up in all five regions of a tumor, which suggests spatial heterogeneity among tumor-infiltrating T cells. Only the TCR beta chain was sequenced, so true repertoire diversity is likely underestimated because unpaired alpha chains were not captured.

Starting from approximately 500 ng total RNA, TCRbeta-specific cDNA was produced by reverse transcription with a constant-region primer and ProtoScript II reverse transcriptase. The TCRbeta libraries were prepared through three rounds of nested multiplex PCR following a slightly modified ARM-PCR procedure. Multiplex TRBV1-TRBV30 forward primers and a Cbeta reverse primer were used in the first two PCR rounds, each of which was run for around 10 cycles. Sample barcodes and Illumina adapters were added in a final 25-cycle PCR using Deep VentR polymerase. Before sequencing, amplicons between 200 and 500 bp were purified from gel using a QIAquick gel extraction kit. TCRbeta amplicons were sequenced on an Illumina HiSeq 2500 with 250-bp paired-end reads. Turning to the authors' computational methods: Quality trimming of reads was performed with Trimmomatic v0.33, and paired reads were merged with FLASH v1.2.11 so that full CDR3 sequences could be recovered. V, D and J germline segments were assigned to the rearranged TCRbeta sequences by MiGEC v1.2.1b. Clonotype statistics, along with Shannon-Wiener diversity indices, were calculated using VDJtools v1.0.0. To cut down on sampling bias, every analysis after diversity analysis relied on just the 250 most abundant clonotypes from each sample. TCRdb reworked the public reads: Q25 trimming with fastp, MiXCR clone assembly, productive beta chains retained. For every CDR3 protein sequence, its rows merge into one entry that carries the most common genes and DNA. The V and J calls reflect TCRdb's pipeline rather than the authors' work. This sample has around 80,000 distinct CDR3 sequences in its table, and 65% to 80% of those were observed once. The ten top clones hold just under 20% of the sample.

Without any cell sorting, total RNA and DNA were co-extracted from about 21-30 mg of bulk tissue using the AllPrep DNA/RNA mini kit. Between November 2015 and March 2016, a handful of patients in China with histopathologically diagnosed primary liver carcinoma had surgical resection. At the time of sampling, the patients were treatment-naive and had chronic HBV infection. Five spatially separated regions were sampled per tumor: superior, inferior, left-lateral and right-lateral poles, plus the tumor centre. More than 90% viable tumor cells were found by histology in every tumor sample. Each fresh piece of tumor and adjacent tissue was cut in two, with one half stored in RNAlater at -80 degrees C and the other half sent for histology. To note about this clonotype: It lacks a known antigen. At one boundary the junction diverges from the germline segment, which might be a read error.

CDR1 and CDR2 are read off the germline V gene as SGHRS and YFSETQ. The CDR3 starts with the cysteine, ends with the phenylalanine, and has 17 residues. Only CDR3 DNA is held: 51 bases, read in frame from base 1. Input material: liver tumor tissue from sampling region 1. The cell subset or site label for this specimen denotes: tumor region T1, superior pole. The chain is encoded by TRBV5-1 joined to TRBJ2-1, with a weak D call of TRBD2 (6 bases match). This receptor was obtained from a man aged 35 to 55 with primary liver carcinoma and hepatitis B virus infection. The CDR3: CAGSFARDSGSYNEQFF. The sequenced DNA: TGCGCCGGCAGCTTCGCACGGGACTCCGGCTCCTACAATGAGCAGTTCTTC.